This T cell receptor (beta chain) was captured by sequencing in a study of a mutant IDH1 vaccine in newly diagnosed glioma. In the study overall: Patients received vaccination from 4-6 weeks after radiotherapy alone, or with temozolomide cycles. Earlier care involved radiotherapy, temozolomide, or both, and the majority received both.

The protocol was immunoSEQ multiplex PCR, while the TCRdb copy is restricted to in-frame clones and leaves out a portion. Of about 24,000 clones detected, 82% appear once; the ten largest clones hold approximately 3.6%. Study-level results: Seemingly, pseudoprogression had no relation to changes in the top peripheral T cell clonotypes.

Comment on this clone: Its antigen is unknown.

In germline, CDR1 is MDHEN, CDR2 SYDVKM. CDR3 length: 17 amino acids. The trim removed 3 bases at V and 5 bases at J, leaving 14 bases unmatched. Described time point: week 47, end of study. The investigators gave 300 ug of mutant IDH1 20-mer peptide in each vaccine dose, together with topical imiquimod. The donor cohort comprised cases of new WHO grade 3 or 4 IDH1-mutant, ATRX-lost astrocytoma. This TCR derives from a man in his forties with glioma. Some clones in this sample may be carry-over from other donors' samples. Here the sequenced sample was PBMCs, taken from a glioma patient whose treatment included an IDH1 peptide vaccine. This sequence joins TRBV28 and TRBJ1-1; 8 positions agree with TRBD1. The CDR3 spells CASSLGGSGGLETEAFF. The CDR3 DNA follows: TGTGCCAGCAGTTTGGGGGGGTCAGGGGGCTTGGAGACTGAAGCTTTCTTT.